Listed here are 13 T cell receptor beta chains from one sample, sequenced in a study of shared clonotypes between healthy human individuals. The method was immunoSEQ multiplex PCR; TCRdb's version includes in-frame clones alone and lacks a portion of them. The sample includes approximately 2,200,000 clones, about 93% of them seen just once. CD45RO-negative cells were positively selected for CCR7, leaving out terminally differentiated effector memory CD45RA+ cells. Sequencing used naive CD8+ T cells from PBMCs. The receptors stem from a man between 18 and 29 years old in good health. Some clones in this sample may be carry-over from other donors' samples.

This clone is a singleton in its sample. The chain uses TRBV28 and TRBJ2-5; D is possibly TRBD2 (6 bases). The ends were cut back, 6 bases at V and 5 bases at J, with 25 bases in the middle. Germline CDR1 and CDR2: MDHEN and SYDVKM. The CDR3 length is 17 residues. CDR3: CASSRPFSGRVRETQYF. Written as DNA, the CDR3 is TGTGCCAGCAGCCGCCCCTTTAGCGGCAGGGTGCGGGAGACCCAGTACTTC.

The genes are TRBV4-2 and TRBJ2-1; TRBD2 aligns across 8 bases. Germline V gives CDR1 LGHNA, CDR2 YNFKEQ. The CDR3 runs to 17 residues. Unmatched junction bases numbered 4, after V lost 0 bases and J lost 0 bases. The CDR3 reads CASSQEGLAGSYNEQFF. The DNA for the CDR3 is TGTGCCAGCAGCCAAGAAGGCCTAGCGGGCTCCTACAATGAGCAGTTCTTC.

Regarding this clone: The sample has other DNA sequences that encode this CDR3 too. The V gene is TRBV9, the J gene TRBJ2-1, with TRBD2 matching 7 bases. V lost 0 bases, J lost 8 bases, and 5 bases stayed unmatched. Germline V gene data show CDR1 as SGDLS and CDR2 as YYNGEE. CDR3 length equals 14 residues. CDR3 region: CASSVGGSNDEQFF. CDR3 sequence (DNA): TGTGCCAGCAGCGTAGGCGGGAGTAACGATGAGCAGTTCTTC.

This sequence joins TRBV2 and TRBJ2-5, with a weak D call TRBD2 (5 bases). V lost 1 base and J lost 5, with 11 bases in between. Germline CDR1 is SNHLY and CDR2 is FYNNEI. The CDR3 loop spans 14 amino acids. CDR3 sequence (DNA): TGTGCCAGCAGTGAAGTAGCGTCCGACGAGACCCAGTACTTC. This gives the protein CASSEVASDETQYF. Based on the CDR3 plus reference TRBV2 and TRBJ2-5, the full variable domain is EPEVTQTPSHQVTQMGQEVILRCVPISNHLYFYWYRQILGQKVEFLVSFYNNEISEKSEIFDDQFSVERPDGSNFTLKIRSTKLEDSAMYFCASSEVASDETQYFGPGTRLLVL.

The rearrangement links TRBV28 to TRBJ2-7, with 10 bases matching TRBD1. V shed 7 bases, J shed 5 bases, and the junction held 17 bases outside the gene matches. CDR1 and CDR2 from the germline V gene are MDHEN and SYDVKM. The CDR3 loop spans 17 amino acids. CDR3 nucleotides: TGTGCCAGCATTCCGATGCGCCAGGACAGGGGGATCCACGAGCAGTACTTC. Translating it yields CASIPMRQDRGIHEQYF.

The J gene is TRBJ2-1, the V gene TRBV6-5; 9 bases map to TRBD1. Trimming removed 5 bases from V and 3 bases from J; junction bases left unmatched: 5. This CDR3 contains 15 residues. Germline values: CDR1 MNHEY, CDR2 SVGAGI. The CDR3 coding sequence is TGTGCCAGCAGTCTTGTGACAGGGGGCTACAATGAGCAGTTCTTC. Translated, it gives CASSLVTGGYNEQFF.

The chain recombines TRBV7-9 with TRBJ2-7, with 10 bases matching TRBD1. This CDR3 region has 14 residues. Germline CDR1 and CDR2: SEHNR and FQNEAQ (reference sequence). V lost 8 bases and J lost 7; bases outside the gene matches: 11. The CDR3 protein is CASVPRDRGWEQYF. For the CDR3, the DNA is TGTGCCAGCGTCCCCCGGGACAGGGGATGGGAGCAGTACTTC.

The chain links TRBV9 to TRBJ2-5, with 11 bases aligning to TRBD1. The CDR3 runs to 16 residues. Per the germline V gene, CDR1 is SGDLS and CDR2 is YYNGEE. V was pared by 3 bases and J by 0 bases, with 4 bases of the junction left unmatched. CDR3 nucleotide sequence: TGTGCCAGCAGCGAACGGGACAGGGGGTACCAAGAGACCCAGTACTTC. It codes for CASSERDRGYQETQYF.

The chain employs TRBV7-8 and TRBJ2-1; 13 bases match TRBD2. CDR3 length: 16 residues. J gave up 2 bases and V 4 bases, and 2 bases lay outside the gene matches. The germline gives CDR1 SGHVS, CDR2 FQNEAQ. In DNA, the CDR3 is TGTGCCAGCAGCTCCGGGACTAGCGGGACCTACAATGAGCAGTTCTTC. Its protein is CASSSGTSGTYNEQFF.

The chain recombines TRBV10-1 with TRBJ1-3, with unresolved D. The V gene lost 4 bases and the J gene lost 3 bases, with 1 base spanning the gap. In germline, CDR1 is WNHNN, CDR2 SYGVQD (reference sequence). This CDR3 is built from 11 residues. Here the CDR3 reads CASSVGNTIYF. The CDR3 DNA sequence: TGCGCCAGCAGTGTTGGAAACACCATATATTTT.

Regarding this clone: This same CDR3 is encoded by further DNA sequences in the sample. V and J are TRBV27 and TRBJ2-7; D ambiguous. Trimming removed 3 bases at V and 4 bases at J, with 10 bases between. The CDR3 runs to 13 residues. The germline gives CDR1 MNHEY, CDR2 SMNVEV (reference sequence). The CDR3 DNA is TGTGCCAGCAGTTTTGGGCTCGGATACGAGCAGTACTTC. Translated, it gives CASSFGLGYEQYF.

This clone has just one count. The chain employs TRBV4-1 and TRBJ2-7; D not certain. The germline gives CDR1 MGHRA, CDR2 YSYEKL. The CDR3 has 16 residues. Trimming took off 0 bases at V and 0 bases at J, with 12 bases between the two ends. CDR3 sequence (DNA): TGCGCCAGCAGCCAAGATATGTGGGTTTCCTCCTACGAGCAGTACTTC. This encodes CASSQDMWVSSYEQYF.

This chain joins TRBV15 and TRBJ1-6; TRBD1 might be the D (5 bases). The CDR3 loop spans 17 amino acids. V lost 1 base and J lost 8, with 18 bases in between. Per germline, CDR1 LNHNV and CDR2 YYDKDF (reference sequence). As DNA, the CDR3 is TGTGCCACCAGCAGAGGTGGGACCAAGATGCGGGATTCACCCCTCCACTTT. This translates into CATSRGGTKMRDSPLHF.